The present T cell receptor beta chain was sequenced within a study of T cell changes during pregnancy in multiple sclerosis. The V end was cut by 5 bases, the J end by 3 bases, with 10 bases between. CDR3 length: 13 amino acids. Germline CDR1 and CDR2: SEHNR and FQNEAQ (reference sequence). TCRdb's table, derived via immunoSEQ multiplex PCR, lists solely in-frame clones and lacks some. The table lists about 40,000 clones, about 94% of them singletons. The specimen was CD4+ T cells from peripheral blood mononuclear cells, collected after pregnancy. This receptor was identified in a female donor with multiple sclerosis, enrolled in a pregnancy study. The V call is TRBV7-9, the J call TRBJ1-2, with a possible D match to TRBD1 (6 bases). In nucleotides, the CDR3 is TGTGCCAGCAGCCGCGGACAGCACTATGGCTACACCTTC. Translation gives CASSRGQHYGYTF.